This section outlines one T cell receptor beta chain sequence together with its context. This sample was included in a study of patients and donors after allogeneic stem cell transplantation. One entry per CDR3 protein results from TCRdb running MiXCR on the RT-PCR reads. There are roughly 940,000 distinct CDR3 sequences in the sample; about a sixth occur only once, and approximately 5.9% lies in the top ten. This receptor was taken from a human donor who was either an allogeneic HSCT recipient or a stem cell or donor lymphocyte infusion donor (not recorded which). It is not recorded whose cells these are; they may come from a transplant donor. The source material was blood, either unsorted or a sorted T cell fraction (not recorded which).

CDR3: CAWGTGLAGTDTQYF. The CDR3 DNA is TGTGCCTGGGGGACGGGACTAGCGGGCACAGATACGCAGTATTTT. V usage is TRBV30 and J usage is TRBJ2-3, with TRBD2 matching 11 bases. The CDR3 spans 15 residues. V lost 5 bases, J lost 1 base, and 5 bases stayed unmatched. CDR1 and CDR2 from the germline V gene are GTSNPN and SVGIG (reference sequence).